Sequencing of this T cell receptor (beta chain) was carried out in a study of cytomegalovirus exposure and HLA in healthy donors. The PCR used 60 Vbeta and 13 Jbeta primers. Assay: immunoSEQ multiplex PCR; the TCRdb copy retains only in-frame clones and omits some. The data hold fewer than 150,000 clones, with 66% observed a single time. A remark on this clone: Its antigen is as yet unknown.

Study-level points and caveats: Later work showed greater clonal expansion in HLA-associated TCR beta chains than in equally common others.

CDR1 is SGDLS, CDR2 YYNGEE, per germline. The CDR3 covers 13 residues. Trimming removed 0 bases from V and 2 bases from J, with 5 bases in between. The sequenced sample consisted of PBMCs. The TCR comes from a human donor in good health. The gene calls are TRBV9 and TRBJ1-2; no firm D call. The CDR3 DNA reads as TGTGCCAGCAGCGTAGATCCAAACTATGGCTACACCTTC. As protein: CASSVDPNYGYTF.